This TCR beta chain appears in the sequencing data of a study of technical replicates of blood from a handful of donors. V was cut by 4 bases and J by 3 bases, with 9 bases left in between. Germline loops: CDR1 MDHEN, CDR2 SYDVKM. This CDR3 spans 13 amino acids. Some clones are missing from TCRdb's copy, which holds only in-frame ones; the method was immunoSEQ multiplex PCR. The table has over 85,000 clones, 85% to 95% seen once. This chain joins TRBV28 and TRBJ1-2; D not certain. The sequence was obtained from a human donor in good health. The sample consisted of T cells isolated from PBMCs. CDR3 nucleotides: TGTGCCAGCAGTTCTAACTGGTACTATGGCTACACCTTC. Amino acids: CASSSNWYYGYTF.